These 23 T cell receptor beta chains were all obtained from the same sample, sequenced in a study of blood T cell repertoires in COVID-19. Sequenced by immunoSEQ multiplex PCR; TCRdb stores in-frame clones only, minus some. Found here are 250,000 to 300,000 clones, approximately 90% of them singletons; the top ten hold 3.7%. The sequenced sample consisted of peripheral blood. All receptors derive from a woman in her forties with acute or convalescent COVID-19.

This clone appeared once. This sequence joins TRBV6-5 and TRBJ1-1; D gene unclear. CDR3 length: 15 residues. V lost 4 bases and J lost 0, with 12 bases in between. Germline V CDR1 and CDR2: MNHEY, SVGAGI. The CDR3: CASSSGEGMNTEAFF. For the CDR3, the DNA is TGTGCCAGCAGTTCCGGGGAAGGAATGAACACTGAAGCTTTCTTT.

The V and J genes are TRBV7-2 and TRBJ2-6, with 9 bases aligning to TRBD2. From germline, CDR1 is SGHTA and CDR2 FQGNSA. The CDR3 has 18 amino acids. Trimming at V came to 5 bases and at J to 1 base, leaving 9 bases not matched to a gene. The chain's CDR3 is CASSLRGLAVSGANVLTF. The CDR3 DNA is TGTGCCAGCAGCCTACGGGGACTAGCCGTGTCTGGGGCCAACGTCCTGACTTTC.

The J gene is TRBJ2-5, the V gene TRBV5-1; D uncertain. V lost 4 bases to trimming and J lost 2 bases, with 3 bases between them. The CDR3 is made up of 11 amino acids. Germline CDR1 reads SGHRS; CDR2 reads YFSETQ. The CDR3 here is CASSAQETQYF. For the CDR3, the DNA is TGCGCCAGCAGCGCGCAAGAGACCCAGTACTTC.

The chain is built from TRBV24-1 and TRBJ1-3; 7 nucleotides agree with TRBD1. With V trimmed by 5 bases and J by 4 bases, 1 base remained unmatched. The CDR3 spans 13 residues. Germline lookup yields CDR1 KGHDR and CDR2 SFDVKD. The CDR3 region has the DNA TGTGCCACCAGTGGGACAGGAGGAAACACCATATATTTT. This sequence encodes CATSGTGGNTIYF.

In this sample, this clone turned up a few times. DNA for the CDR3: TGTGCCATCAGCCAGCAACAGGGTATAAGCACTGAAGCTTTCTTT. Its protein is CAISQQQGISTEAFF. This chain connects TRBV10-3 to TRBJ1-1; tentatively, D is TRBD1 (6 bases). This CDR3 is 15 amino acids long. V was shortened by 6 bases and J by 4 bases, with 18 bases between the two germline ends. Looked up from germline, CDR1 is ENHRY and CDR2 is SYGVKD.

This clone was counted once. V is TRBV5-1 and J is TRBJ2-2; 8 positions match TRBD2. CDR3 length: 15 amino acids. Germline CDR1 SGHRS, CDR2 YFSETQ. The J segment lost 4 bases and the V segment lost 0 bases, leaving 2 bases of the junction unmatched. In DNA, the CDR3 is TGCGCCAGCAGCTTGGGCGGGGGGACCACCGGGGAGCTGTTTTTT. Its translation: CASSLGGGTTGELFF.

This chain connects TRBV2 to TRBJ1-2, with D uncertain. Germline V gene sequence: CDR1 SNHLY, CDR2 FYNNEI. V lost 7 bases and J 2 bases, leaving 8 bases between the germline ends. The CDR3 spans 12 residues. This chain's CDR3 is CASKRENYGYTF. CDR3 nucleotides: TGTGCCAGCAAAAGAGAGAACTATGGCTACACCTTC.

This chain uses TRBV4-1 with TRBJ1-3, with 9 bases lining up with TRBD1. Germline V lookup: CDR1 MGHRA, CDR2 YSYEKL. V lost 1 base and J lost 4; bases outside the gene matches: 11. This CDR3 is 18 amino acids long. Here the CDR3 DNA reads TGCGCCAGCAGCCAAGGCCCGAGAGGACAGGGGAACGGAAACACCATATATTTT. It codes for CASSQGPRGQGNGNTIYF.

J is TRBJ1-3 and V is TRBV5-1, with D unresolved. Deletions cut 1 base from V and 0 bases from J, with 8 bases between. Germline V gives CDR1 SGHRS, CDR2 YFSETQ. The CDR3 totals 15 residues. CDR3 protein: CASSLQAPSGNTIYF. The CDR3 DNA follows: TGCGCCAGCAGCTTGCAGGCCCCCTCTGGAAACACCATATATTTT.

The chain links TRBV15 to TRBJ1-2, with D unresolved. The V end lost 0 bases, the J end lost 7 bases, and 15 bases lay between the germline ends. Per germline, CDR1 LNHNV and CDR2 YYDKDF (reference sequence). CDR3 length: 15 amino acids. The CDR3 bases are TGTGCCACCAGCAGAGAACGGGAGACCAGGTCTGGCTACACCTTC. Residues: CATSRERETRSGYTF.

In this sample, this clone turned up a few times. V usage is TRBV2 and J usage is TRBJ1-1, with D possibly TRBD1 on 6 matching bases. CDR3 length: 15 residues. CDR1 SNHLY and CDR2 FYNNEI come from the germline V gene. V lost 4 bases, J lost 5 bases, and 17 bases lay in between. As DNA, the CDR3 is TGTGCCAGCAGTGGTCGAGGGGGGGGCTTTACTGAAGCTTTCTTT. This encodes CASSGRGGGFTEAFF.

CDR3 amino acids: CASSHPQGAEKLFF. CDR3 coding DNA: TGTGCCAGCAGCCACCCACAGGGGGCCGAAAAACTGTTTTTT. The rearrangement links TRBV7-2 to TRBJ1-4; 9 nucleotides line up with TRBD1. The V gene's germline CDR1 is SGHTA and CDR2 FQGNSA. J lost 8 bases, V lost 5 bases, and 6 bases had no gene match. This CDR3 contains 14 residues.

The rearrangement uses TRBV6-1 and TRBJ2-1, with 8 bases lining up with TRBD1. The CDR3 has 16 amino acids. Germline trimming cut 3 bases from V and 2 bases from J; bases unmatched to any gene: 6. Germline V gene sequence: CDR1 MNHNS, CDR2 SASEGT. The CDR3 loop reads CASSDWGQDTYNEQFF. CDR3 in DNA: TGTGCCAGCAGTGATTGGGGACAGGATACCTACAATGAGCAGTTCTTC.

For the CDR3, the DNA is TGTGCCAGCAGCCGGGGACAGGGGACATATTCACCCCTCCACTTT. Amino acid sequence: CASSRGQGTYSPLHF. This chain links TRBV14 with TRBJ1-6; TRBD1 matches at 10 bases. Germline CDR1 SGHDN, CDR2 FVKESK. CDR3 length: 15 residues. Losses at the gene ends were 4 bases for V and 8 bases for J; bases not matched to a gene: 5. Variable domain in full (rest from reference TRBV14 and TRBJ1-6): EAGVTQFPSHSVIEKGQTVTLRCDPISGHDNLYWYRRVMGKEIKFLLHFVKESKQDESGMPNNRFLAERTGGTYSTLKVQPAELEDSGVYFCASSRGQGTYSPLHFGNGTRLTVT.

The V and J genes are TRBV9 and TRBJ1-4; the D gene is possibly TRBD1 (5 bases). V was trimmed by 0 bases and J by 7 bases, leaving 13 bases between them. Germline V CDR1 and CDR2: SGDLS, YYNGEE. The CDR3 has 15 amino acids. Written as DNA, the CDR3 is TGTGCCAGCAGCGTAGGCTCCCAGGGTCGTGAAAAACTGTTTTTT. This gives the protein CASSVGSQGREKLFF.

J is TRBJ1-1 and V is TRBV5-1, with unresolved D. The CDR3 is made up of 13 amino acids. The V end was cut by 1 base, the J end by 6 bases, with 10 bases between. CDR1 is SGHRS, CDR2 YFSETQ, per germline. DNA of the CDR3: TGCGCCAGCAGCTTGCCGGGGAGCCCTGAAGCTTTCTTT. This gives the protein CASSLPGSPEAFF.

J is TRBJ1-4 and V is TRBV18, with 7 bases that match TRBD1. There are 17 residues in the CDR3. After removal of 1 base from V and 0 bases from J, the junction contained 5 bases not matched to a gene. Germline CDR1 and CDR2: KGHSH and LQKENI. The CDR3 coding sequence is TGTGCCAGCTCACCACAGGGACAGCTTTCAACTAATGAAAAACTGTTTTTT. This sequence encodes CASSPQGQLSTNEKLFF. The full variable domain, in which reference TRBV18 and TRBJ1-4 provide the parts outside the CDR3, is NAGVMQNPRHLVRRRGQEARLRCSPMKGHSHVYWYRQLPEEGLKFMVYLQKENIIDESGMPKERFSAEFPKEGPSILRIQQVVRGDSAAYFCASSPQGQLSTNEKLFFGSGTQLSVL.

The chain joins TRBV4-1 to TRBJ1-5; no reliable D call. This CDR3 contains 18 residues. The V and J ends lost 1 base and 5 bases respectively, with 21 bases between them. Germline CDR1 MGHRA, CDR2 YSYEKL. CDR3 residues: CASSQVLVRGLGDQPQHF. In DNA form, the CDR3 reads TGCGCCAGCAGCCAAGTTCTAGTGCGTGGTTTAGGAGATCAGCCCCAGCATTTT.

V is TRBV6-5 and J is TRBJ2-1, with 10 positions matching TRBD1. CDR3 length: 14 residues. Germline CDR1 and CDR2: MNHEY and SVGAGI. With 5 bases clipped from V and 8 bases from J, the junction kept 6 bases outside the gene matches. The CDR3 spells CASSPRTGGYEQFF. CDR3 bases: TGTGCCAGCAGTCCCCGGACAGGGGGGTATGAGCAGTTCTTC.

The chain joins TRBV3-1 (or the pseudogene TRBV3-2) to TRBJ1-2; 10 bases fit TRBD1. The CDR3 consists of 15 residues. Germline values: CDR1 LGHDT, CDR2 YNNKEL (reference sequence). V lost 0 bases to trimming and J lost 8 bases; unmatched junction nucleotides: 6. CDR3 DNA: TGTGCCAGCAGCCAAGAAGGGGGACAGGGGTGGGGCTACACCTTC. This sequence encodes CASSQEGGQGWGYTF.

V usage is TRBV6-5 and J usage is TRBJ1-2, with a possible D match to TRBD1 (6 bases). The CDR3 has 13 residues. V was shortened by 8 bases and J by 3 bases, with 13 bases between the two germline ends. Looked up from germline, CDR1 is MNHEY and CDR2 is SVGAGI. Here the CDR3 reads CASGTGKYYGYTF. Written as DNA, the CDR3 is TGTGCCAGCGGAACAGGGAAATACTATGGCTACACCTTC.

CDR3 sequence: CASSPHRVAFF. DNA for the CDR3: TGTGCCAGCAGTCCCCACAGGGTAGCTTTCTTT. The chain has TRBV28 and TRBJ1-1; TRBD1 might be the D (6 bases). CDR3 length equals 11 residues. Trimming shortened V by 5 bases and J by 10 bases, and 11 bases separated the two germline ends. The germline V gene encodes CDR1 MDHEN and CDR2 SYDVKM. Full variable domain (rest looked up from reference TRBV28 and TRBJ1-1): DVKVTQSSRYLVKRTGEKVFLECVQDMDHENMFWYRQDPGLGLRLIYFSYDVKMKEKGDIPEGYSVSREKKERFSLILESASTNQTSMYLCASSPHRVAFFGQGTRLTVV.

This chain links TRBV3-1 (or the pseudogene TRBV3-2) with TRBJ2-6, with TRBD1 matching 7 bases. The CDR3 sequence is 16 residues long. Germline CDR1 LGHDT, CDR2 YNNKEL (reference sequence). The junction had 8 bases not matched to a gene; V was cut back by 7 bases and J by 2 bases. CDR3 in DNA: TGTGCCAGCAACAATAGGGGGCGCGCTGGGGCCAACGTCCTGACTTTC. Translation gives CASNNRGRAGANVLTF.